This is a list of T cell receptor beta chains from one sample in a study of cytomegalovirus exposure and HLA in healthy donors. Clones were read by immunoSEQ multiplex PCR, and TCRdb kept only the in-frame ones, dropping some. The sample comprises approximately 82,000 clones, 10% of which are singletons, and about 25% rests with the top ten. Sequencing input: PBMCs. The receptors originated from a man in his sixties in good health and CMV-seropositive. Each CDR3 is given with its conserved first and last residue. D genes are given only for firm matches. Clone size is shown for a subset of rows, as once, few, many or a class of expanded clone.

v_gene: TRBV5-1
abundance: -
len: 16
d_gene: TRBD1
j_gene: TRBJ2-5
CDR3aa: CASSLGIQGYQETQYF
CDR3nt: TGCGCCAGCAGCTTGGGAATACAGGGGTACCAAGAGACCCAGTACTTC

v_gene: TRBV7-3
abundance: -
len: 17
d_gene: -
j_gene: TRBJ1-1
CDR3aa: CASSLRTLADPNTEAFF
CDR3nt: TGTGCCAGCAGCTTAAGGACTCTGGCGGACCCGAACACTGAAGCTTTCTTT

v_gene: TRBV5-4
abundance: -
len: 17
d_gene: TRBD2
j_gene: TRBJ2-4
CDR3aa: CASSLGGGRATKNIQYF
CDR3nt: TGTGCCAGCAGCTTGGGGGGCGGGAGGGCTACCAAAAACATTCAGTACTTC

v_gene: TRBV7-9
abundance: -
len: 16
d_gene: TRBD2
j_gene: TRBJ2-7
CDR3aa: CASSPPPRREGYEQYF
CDR3nt: TGTGCCAGCAGCCCGCCCCCGAGGCGGGAGGGTTACGAGCAGTACTTC

v_gene: TRBV30
abundance: -
len: 14
d_gene: -
j_gene: TRBJ2-3
CDR3aa: CAWSLSGFTDTQYF
CDR3nt: TGTGCCTGGAGCTTGAGCGGATTCACAGATACGCAGTATTTT

v_gene: TRBV5-1
abundance: -
len: 13
d_gene: TRBD2
j_gene: TRBJ2-3
CDR3aa: CASWTGGADTQYF
CDR3nt: TGCGCCAGCTGGACGGGGGGAGCAGATACGCAGTATTTT

v_gene: TRBV6-6
abundance: -
len: 15
d_gene: -
j_gene: TRBJ1-4
CDR3aa: CASSTPGNTNEKLFF
CDR3nt: TGTGCCAGCAGTACCCCCGGGAACACTAATGAAAAACTGTTTTTT

v_gene: TRBV14
abundance: few
len: 17
d_gene: TRBD1
j_gene: TRBJ1-1
CDR3aa: CASSQGGTGGLLTEAFF
CDR3nt: TGTGCCAGCAGCCAGGGGGGAACAGGGGGTCTTCTCACTGAAGCTTTCTTT

v_gene: TRBV7-2
abundance: -
len: 15
d_gene: -
j_gene: TRBJ2-3
CDR3aa: CASSKEGGRPDTQYF
CDR3nt: TGTGCCAGCAGCAAAGAGGGAGGTAGGCCAGATACGCAGTATTTT

v_gene: TRBV29-1
abundance: few
len: 16
d_gene: -
j_gene: TRBJ2-1
CDR3aa: CSVESSREGHYNEQFF
CDR3nt: TGCAGCGTTGAAAGCTCGAGGGAGGGACACTACAATGAGCAGTTCTTC

v_gene: TRBV7-9
abundance: -
len: 14
d_gene: -
j_gene: TRBJ1-3
CDR3aa: CASSLGASGNTIYF
CDR3nt: TGTGCCAGCAGCCTGGGGGCCTCTGGAAACACCATATATTTT

v_gene: TRBV6-5
abundance: few
len: 12
d_gene: -
j_gene: TRBJ1-5
CDR3aa: CASSYASQPQHF
CDR3nt: TGTGCCAGCAGTTACGCCAGTCAGCCCCAGCATTTT

v_gene: TRBV5-1
abundance: many
len: 16
d_gene: TRBD2
j_gene: TRBJ2-3
CDR3aa: CASSWIAGDLTDTQYF
CDR3nt: TGCGCCAGCAGCTGGATAGCGGGGGACCTCACAGATACGCAGTATTTT

v_gene: TRBV30
abundance: -
len: 15
d_gene: -
j_gene: TRBJ2-6
CDR3aa: CARQEGSSGANVLTF
CDR3nt: TGTGCCCGGCAGGAGGGTAGCTCTGGGGCCAACGTCCTGACTTTC

v_gene: TRBV19
abundance: few
len: 14
d_gene: -
j_gene: TRBJ2-3
CDR3aa: CASSIGARTDTQYF
CDR3nt: TGTGCCAGTAGTATAGGGGCGCGAACAGATACGCAGTATTTT